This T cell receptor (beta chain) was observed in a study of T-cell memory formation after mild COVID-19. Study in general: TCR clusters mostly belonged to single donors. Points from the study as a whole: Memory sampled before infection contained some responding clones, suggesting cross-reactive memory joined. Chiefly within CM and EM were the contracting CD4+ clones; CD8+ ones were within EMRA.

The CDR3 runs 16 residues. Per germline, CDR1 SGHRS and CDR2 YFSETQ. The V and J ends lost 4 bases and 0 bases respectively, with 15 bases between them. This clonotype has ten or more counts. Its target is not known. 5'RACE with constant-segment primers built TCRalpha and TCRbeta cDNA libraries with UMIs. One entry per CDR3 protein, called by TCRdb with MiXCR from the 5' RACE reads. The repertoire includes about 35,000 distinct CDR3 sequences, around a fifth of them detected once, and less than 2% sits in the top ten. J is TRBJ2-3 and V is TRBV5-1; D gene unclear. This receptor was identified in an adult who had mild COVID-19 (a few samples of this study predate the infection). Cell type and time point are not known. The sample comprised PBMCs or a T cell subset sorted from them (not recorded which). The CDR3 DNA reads TGCGCCAGCAGCCCTCCAATGGATTCTAGCACAGATACGCAGTATTTT. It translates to CASSPPMDSSTDTQYF. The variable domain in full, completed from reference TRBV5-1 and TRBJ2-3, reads KAGVTQTPRYLIKTRGQQVTLSCSPISGHRSVSWYQQTPGQGLQFLFEYFSETQRNKGNFPGRFSGRQFSNSRSEMNVSTLELGDSALYLCASSPPMDSSTDTQYFGPGTRLTVL.